Included here is one T cell receptor beta chain sequence, with context. Antigen unknown. This entry comes from a study of shared clonotypes between healthy human individuals. Study results and limitations: Clonotype sharing among donors likely depends on sequencing depth. The study sampled only blood, and tissue repertoires likely differ.

V lost 3 bases, J lost 5 bases, and 13 bases lay in between. CDR1 and CDR2 from the germline V gene are LNHDA and SQIVND (reference sequence). This CDR3 region has 14 residues. Sequencing was performed with immunoSEQ multiplex PCR; in TCRdb, only in-frame clones are kept and a portion is missing. The data show some 510,000 clones, with approximately 79% seen just once and about an eighth held by the top ten. The sequenced material came from PBMCs. This chain uses TRBV19 with TRBJ2-5; maybe TRBD2 (5 bases). This receptor was taken from a woman between 40 and 55 years old in good health. Some clones in this sample may be carry-over from other donors' samples. The CDR3 DNA reads as TGTGCCAGTAGTATGGTCTTGACGGGGGAGACCCAGTACTTC. Encoded protein: CASSMVLTGETQYF.